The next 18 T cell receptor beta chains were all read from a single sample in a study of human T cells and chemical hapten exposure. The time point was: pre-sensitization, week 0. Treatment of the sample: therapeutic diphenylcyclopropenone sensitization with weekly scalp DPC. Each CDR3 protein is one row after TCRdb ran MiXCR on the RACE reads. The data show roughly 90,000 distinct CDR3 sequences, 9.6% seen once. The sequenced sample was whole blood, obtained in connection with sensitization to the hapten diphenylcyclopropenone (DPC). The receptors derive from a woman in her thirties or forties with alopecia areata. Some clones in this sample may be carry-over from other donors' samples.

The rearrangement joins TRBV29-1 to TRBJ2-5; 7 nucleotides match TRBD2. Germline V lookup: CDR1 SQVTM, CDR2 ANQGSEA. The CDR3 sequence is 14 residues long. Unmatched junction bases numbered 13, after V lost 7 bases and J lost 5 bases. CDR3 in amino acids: CSAEGGSDRETQYF. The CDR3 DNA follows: TGCAGCGCCGAGGGAGGGTCCGATCGGGAGACCCAGTACTTC.

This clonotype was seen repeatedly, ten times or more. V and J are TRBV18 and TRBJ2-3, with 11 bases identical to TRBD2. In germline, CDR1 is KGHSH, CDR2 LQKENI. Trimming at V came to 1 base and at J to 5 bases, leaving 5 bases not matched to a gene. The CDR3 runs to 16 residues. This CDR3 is CASSPLAGGPGDTQYF. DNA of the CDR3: TGTGCCAGCTCACCACTAGCGGGGGGGCCTGGAGATACGCAGTATTTT.

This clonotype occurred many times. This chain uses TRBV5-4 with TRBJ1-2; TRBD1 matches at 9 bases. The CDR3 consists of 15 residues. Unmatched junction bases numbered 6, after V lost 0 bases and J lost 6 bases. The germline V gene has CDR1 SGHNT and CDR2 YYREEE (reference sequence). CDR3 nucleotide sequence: TGTGCCAGCAGCTTGGAAGCACAGGGGGCGGATGGCTACACCTTC. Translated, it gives CASSLEAQGADGYTF.

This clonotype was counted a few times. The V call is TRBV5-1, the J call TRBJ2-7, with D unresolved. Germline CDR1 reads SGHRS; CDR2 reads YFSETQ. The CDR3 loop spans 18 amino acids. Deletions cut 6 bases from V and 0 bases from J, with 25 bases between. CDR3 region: CASNPKSSEMSSSYEQYF. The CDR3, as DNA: TGCGCCAGCAACCCCAAATCTTCGGAGATGAGTTCCTCCTACGAGCAGTACTTC.

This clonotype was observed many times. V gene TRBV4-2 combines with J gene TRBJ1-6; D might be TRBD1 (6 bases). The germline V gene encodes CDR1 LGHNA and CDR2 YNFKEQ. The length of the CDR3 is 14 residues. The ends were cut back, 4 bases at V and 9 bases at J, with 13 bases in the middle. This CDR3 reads CASSPGAESSPLHF. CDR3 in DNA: TGTGCCAGCAGCCCGGGGGCCGAGAGTTCACCCCTCCACTTT.

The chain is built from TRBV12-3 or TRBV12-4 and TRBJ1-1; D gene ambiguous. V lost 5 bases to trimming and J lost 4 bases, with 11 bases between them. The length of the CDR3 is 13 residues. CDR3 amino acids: CASSPQWGTEAFF. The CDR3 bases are TGTGCCAGCAGTCCTCAGTGGGGCACTGAAGCTTTCTTT.

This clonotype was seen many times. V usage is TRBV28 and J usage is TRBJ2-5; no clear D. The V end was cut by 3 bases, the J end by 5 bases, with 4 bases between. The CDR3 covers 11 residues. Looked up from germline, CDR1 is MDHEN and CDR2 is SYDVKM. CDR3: CASSFLETQYF. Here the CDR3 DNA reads TGTGCCAGCAGTTTCCTGGAGACCCAGTACTTC.

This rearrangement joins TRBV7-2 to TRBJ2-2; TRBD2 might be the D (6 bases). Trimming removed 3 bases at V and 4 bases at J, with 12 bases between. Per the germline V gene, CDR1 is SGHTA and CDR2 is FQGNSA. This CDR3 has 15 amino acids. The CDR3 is CASSFPGLPTGELFF. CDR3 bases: TGTGCCAGCAGCTTCCCAGGACTACCCACCGGGGAGCTGTTTTTT.

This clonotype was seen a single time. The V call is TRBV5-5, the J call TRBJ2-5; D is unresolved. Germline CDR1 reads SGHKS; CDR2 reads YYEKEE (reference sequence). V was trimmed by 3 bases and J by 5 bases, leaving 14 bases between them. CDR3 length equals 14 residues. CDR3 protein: CASSSISDGETQYF. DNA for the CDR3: TGTGCCAGCAGCTCGATAAGCGACGGGGAGACCCAGTACTTC. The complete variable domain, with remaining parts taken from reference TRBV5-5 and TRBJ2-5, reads DAGVTQSPTHLIKTRGQQVTLRCSPISGHKSVSWYQQVLGQGPQFIFQYYEKEERGRGNFPDRFSARQFPNYSSELNVNALLLGDSALYLCASSSISDGETQYFGPGTRLLVL.

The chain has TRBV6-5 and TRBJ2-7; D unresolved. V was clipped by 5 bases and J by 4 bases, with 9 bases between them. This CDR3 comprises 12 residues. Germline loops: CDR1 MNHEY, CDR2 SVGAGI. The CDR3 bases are TGTGCCAGCAGTCCCGCCGGGTACGAGCAGTACTTC. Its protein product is CASSPAGYEQYF.

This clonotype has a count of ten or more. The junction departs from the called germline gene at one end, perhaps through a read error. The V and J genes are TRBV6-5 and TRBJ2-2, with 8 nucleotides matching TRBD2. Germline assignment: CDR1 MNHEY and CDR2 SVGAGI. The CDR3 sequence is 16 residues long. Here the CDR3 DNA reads TGTGCCAGCCCCTTGGGGAGACTAGCGAATACCGGGGAGCTGTTTTTT. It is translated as CASPLGRLANTGELFF.

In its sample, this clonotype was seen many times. The chain's CDR3 is CASSNILPGSTEAFF. In DNA, the CDR3 is TGTGCCAGCAGCAACATACTCCCTGGGAGCACTGAAGCTTTCTTT. The gene calls are TRBV21-1 and TRBJ1-1; the tabulated D call, TRBD1, remains unverified against the DNA. TRBV21-1 is a pseudogene segment. This CDR3 is 15 amino acids long.

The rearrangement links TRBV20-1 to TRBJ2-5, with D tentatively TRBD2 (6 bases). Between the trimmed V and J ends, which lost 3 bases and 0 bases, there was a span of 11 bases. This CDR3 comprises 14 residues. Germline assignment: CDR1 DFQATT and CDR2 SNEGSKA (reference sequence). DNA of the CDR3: TGCAGTGCTAGCCGCATAGCGGACCAAGAGACCCAGTACTTC. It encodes CSASRIADQETQYF.

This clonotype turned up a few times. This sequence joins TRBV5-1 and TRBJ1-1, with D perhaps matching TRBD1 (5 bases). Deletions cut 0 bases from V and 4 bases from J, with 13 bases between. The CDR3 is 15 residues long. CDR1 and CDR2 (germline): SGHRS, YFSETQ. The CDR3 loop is CASSLVGGAVTEAFF. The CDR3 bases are TGCGCCAGCAGCTTGGTAGGAGGGGCCGTCACTGAAGCTTTCTTT.

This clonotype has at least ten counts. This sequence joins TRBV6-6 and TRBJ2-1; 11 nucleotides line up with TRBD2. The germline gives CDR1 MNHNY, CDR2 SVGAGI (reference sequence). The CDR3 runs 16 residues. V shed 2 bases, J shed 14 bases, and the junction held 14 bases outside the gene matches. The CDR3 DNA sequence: TGTGCCAGCAGTTACGGGGGCCTAGCGGGGGGCCCCGGTAAGTTCTTC. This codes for CASSYGGLAGGPGKFF.

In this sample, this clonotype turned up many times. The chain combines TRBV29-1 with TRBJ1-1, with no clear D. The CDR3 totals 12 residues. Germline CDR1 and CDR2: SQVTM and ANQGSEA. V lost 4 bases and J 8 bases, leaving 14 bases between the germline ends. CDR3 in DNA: TGCAGCGTTGCGGCCATCTCCAAAGAAGCTTTCTTT. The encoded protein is CSVAAISKEAFF.

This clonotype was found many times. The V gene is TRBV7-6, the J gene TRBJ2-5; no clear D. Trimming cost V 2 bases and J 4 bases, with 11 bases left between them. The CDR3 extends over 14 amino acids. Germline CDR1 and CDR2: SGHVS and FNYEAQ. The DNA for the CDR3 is TGTGCCAGCAGCTTAAGTCTTCTCTCAGAGACCCAGTACTTC. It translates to CASSLSLLSETQYF.

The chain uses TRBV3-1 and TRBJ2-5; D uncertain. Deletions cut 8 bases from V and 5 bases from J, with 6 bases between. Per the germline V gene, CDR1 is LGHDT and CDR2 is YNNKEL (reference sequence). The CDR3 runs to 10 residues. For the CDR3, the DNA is TGTGCCAGCGGCCCGGAGACCCAGTACTTC. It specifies CASGPETQYF.